Here is one T cell receptor beta chain with its context. The data belong to a study of blood T cell repertoires in COVID-19. This CDR3 contains 14 residues. Germline lookup yields CDR1 GTSNPN and CDR2 SVGIG (reference sequence). Trimming at V came to 3 bases and at J to 8 bases, leaving 8 bases not matched to a gene. Per the original methods: Nucleated cell counts were estimated from reference gene primer amplification. Repertoires were generated with immunoSEQ multiplex PCR, while TCRdb's copy carries only in-frame clones and drops some. D and trimming come from the DNA, and the V and J calls and clone size come from that table. The sample has about 280,000 clones, around 84% seen once. Everyone who took part was 18 to 89 years old, and they came from 20 to 25 US areas. Donors of Cohort 3 who recovered were those that had two negative PCRs, clearance, or symptom resolution.

Sequenced input: PBMCs or T cells enriched from blood (not recorded which). The receptor was isolated from a woman aged 45-65 years who had recovered from COVID-19. V gene TRBV30 combines with J gene TRBJ2-1; 9 bases align to TRBD1. CDR3 nucleotide sequence: TGTGCCTGGAGGGGACAGGGCAACGTCTATGAGCAGTTCTTC. Translation: CAWRGQGNVYEQFF. Supplemented by reference TRBV30 and TRBJ2-1, the full variable domain reads SQTIHQWPATLVQPVGSPLSLECTVEGTSNPNLYWYRQAAGRGLQLLFYSVGIGQISSEVPQNLSASRPQDRQFILSSKKLLLSDSGFYLCAWRGQGNVYEQFFGPGTRLTVL.